This TCR beta chain was found in a study of blood T cell repertoires in COVID-19. Study-wide background: Acute and convalescent COVID-19 specimens originated in the United States, Italy and Spain.

Data came from immunoSEQ multiplex PCR; TCRdb stores just in-frame clones and leaves some out. The sample has about 11,000 clones, 88% seen once. This clone was observed once. Germline V lookup: CDR1 SGHDN, CDR2 FVKESK. Trimming cost V 4 bases and J 1 base, with 4 bases left between them. The CDR3 totals 13 residues. The TCR sequence derives from a human donor in a cohort sampled during active COVID-19. The rearrangement uses TRBV14 and TRBJ2-2; D is uncertain. The specimen sequenced was peripheral blood. Here the CDR3 DNA reads TGTGCCAGCAGCCCGGTGAACACCGGGGAGCTGTTTTTT. Translation gives CASSPVNTGELFF.